The present T cell receptor beta chain was sequenced within a study of cytomegalovirus exposure and HLA in healthy donors. Study information: Inside one of the first data releases sat roughly 80 million unique TCRs taken from HLA-typed donors. Study-level results: Usually a TCR sequence was rare, but some public TCRs were found in many donors. In a later analysis, compared with equally common non-associated chains, HLA-associated beta chains were more expanded.

In the PCR, 60 Vbeta and 13 Jbeta primers were used. Assay used: immunoSEQ multiplex PCR; TCRdb lists only in-frame clones, some missing. The repertoire includes under 200,000 clones, around 86% of them detected once, and approximately 1.8% sits in the top ten. About this clone: Its antigen is unidentified.

The CDR3 is 13 amino acids. CDR1 is LGHNA and CDR2 is YNFKEQ in the germline V gene. V lost 5 bases and J 1 base, leaving 8 bases between the germline ends. The sequence was obtained from a human donor in good health. The genes are TRBV4-2 and TRBJ1-2, with D uncertain. The specimen sequenced was PBMCs. The CDR3 region is CASSSAVNYGYTF. The CDR3 nucleotides read TGTGCCAGCAGCTCGGCGGTTAACTATGGCTACACCTTC.